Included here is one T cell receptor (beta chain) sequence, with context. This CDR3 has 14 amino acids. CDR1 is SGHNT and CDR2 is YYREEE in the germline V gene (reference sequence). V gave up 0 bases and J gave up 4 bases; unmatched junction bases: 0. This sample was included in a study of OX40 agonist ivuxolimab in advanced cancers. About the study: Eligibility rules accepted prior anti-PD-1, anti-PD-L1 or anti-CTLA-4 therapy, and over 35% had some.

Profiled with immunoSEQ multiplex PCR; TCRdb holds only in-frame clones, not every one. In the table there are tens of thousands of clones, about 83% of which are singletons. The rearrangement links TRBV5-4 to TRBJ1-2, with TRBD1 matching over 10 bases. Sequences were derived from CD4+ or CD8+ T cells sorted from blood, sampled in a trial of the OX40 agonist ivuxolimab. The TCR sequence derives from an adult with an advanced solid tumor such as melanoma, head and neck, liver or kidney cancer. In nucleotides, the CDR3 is TGTGCCAGCAGCTTGGGGGACAGGGGCTATGGCTACACCTTC. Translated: CASSLGDRGYGYTF.